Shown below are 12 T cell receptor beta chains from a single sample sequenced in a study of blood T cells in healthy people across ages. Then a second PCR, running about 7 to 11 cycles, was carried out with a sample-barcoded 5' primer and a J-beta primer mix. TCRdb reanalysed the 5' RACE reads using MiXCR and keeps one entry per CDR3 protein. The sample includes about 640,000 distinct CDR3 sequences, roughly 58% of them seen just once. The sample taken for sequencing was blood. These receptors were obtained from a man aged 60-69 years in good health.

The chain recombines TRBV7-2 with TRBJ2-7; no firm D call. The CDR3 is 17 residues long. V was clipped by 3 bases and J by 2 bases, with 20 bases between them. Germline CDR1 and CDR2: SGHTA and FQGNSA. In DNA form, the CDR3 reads TGTGCCAGCAGCTTCCCTTCCCTGGGCACCGTCACCTACGAGCAGTACTTC. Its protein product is CASSFPSLGTVTYEQYF. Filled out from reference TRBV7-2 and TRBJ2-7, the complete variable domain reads GAGVSQSPSNKVTEKGKDVELRCDPISGHTALYWYRQSLGQGLEFLIYFQGNSAPDKSGLPSDRFSAERTGGSVSTLTIQRTQQEDSAVYLCASSFPSLGTVTYEQYFGPGTRLTVT.

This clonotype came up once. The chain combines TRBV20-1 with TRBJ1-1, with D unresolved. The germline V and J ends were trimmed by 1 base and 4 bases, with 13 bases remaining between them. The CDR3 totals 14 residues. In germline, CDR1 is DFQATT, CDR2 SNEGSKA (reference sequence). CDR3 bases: TGCAGTGCTAGAGGCGCGGTAAAGGTCACTGAAGCTTTCTTT. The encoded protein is CSARGAVKVTEAFF.

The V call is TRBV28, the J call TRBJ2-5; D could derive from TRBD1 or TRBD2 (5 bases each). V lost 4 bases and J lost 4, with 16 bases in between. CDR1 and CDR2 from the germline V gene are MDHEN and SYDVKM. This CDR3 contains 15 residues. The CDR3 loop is CASSSGTRDGETQYF. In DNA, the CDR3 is TGTGCCAGCAGTTCCGGGACGAGAGATGGAGAGACCCAGTACTTC.

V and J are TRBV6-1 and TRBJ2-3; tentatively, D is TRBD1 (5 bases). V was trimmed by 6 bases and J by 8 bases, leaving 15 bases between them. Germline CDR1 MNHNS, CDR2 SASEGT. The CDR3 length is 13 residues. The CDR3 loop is CASRDLGQGTQYF. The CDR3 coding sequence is TGTGCCAGCAGGGATCTCGGGCAGGGTACGCAGTATTTT.

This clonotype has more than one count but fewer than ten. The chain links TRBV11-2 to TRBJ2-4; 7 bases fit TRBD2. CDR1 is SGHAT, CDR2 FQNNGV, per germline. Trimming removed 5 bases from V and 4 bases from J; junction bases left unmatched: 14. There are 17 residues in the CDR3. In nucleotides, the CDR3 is TGTGCCAGCAGCCGTCGGACTAGGACCCAGAATAAAAACATTCAGTACTTC. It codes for CASSRRTRTQNKNIQYF.

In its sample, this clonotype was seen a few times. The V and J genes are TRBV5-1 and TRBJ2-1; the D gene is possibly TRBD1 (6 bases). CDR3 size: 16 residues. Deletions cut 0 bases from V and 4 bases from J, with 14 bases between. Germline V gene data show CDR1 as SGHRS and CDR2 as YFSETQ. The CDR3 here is CASSLDRADGYNEQFF. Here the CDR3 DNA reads TGCGCCAGCAGCTTGGACAGGGCCGATGGTTACAATGAGCAGTTCTTC.

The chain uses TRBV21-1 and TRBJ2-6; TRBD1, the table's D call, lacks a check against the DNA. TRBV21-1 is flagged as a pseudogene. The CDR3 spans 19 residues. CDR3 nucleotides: TGTGCCAGCAGCAAAGCGTCCCGGGACAGGGGGGCTGGGGCCAACGTCCTGACTTTC. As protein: CASSKASRDRGAGANVLTF.

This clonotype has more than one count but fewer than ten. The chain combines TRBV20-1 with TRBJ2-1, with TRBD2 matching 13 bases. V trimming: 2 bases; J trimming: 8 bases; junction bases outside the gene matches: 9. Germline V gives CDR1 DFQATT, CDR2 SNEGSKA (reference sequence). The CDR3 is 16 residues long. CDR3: CSARPALAGGFDEQFF. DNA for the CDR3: TGCAGTGCTAGACCCGCACTAGCGGGGGGGTTCGATGAGCAGTTCTTC.

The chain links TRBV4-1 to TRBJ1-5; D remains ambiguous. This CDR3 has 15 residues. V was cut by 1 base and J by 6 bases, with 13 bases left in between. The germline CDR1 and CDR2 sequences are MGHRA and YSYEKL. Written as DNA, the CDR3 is TGCGCCAGCAGCCAAGTGGCGGGAGGTGGTCAGCCCCAGCATTTT. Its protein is CASSQVAGGGQPQHF.

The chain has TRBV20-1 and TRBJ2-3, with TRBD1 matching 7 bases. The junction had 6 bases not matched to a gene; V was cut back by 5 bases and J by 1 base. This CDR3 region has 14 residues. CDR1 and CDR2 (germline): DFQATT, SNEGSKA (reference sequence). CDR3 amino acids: CSALDRVGTDTQYF. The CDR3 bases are TGCAGTGCTCTAGACAGGGTAGGCACAGATACGCAGTATTTT.

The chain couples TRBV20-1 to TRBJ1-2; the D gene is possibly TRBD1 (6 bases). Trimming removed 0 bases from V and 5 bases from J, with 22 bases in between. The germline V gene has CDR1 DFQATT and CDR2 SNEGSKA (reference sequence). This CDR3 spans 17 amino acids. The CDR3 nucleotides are TGCAGTGCTAGAGATCGGACCTCGGGGGCGCGAGGGTATGGCTACACCTTC. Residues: CSARDRTSGARGYGYTF.

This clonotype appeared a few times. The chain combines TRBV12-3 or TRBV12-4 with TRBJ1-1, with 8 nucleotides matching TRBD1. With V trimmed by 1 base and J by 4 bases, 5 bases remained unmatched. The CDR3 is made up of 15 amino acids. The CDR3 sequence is CASSLGQGARTEAFF. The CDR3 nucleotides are TGTGCCAGCAGTTTAGGGCAGGGGGCGCGCACTGAAGCTTTCTTT.